A selection of T cell receptor beta chains follows, all from one sample in a study of T cells in localized non-small cell lung cancer. Measured with immunoSEQ multiplex PCR; TCRdb has only the in-frame clones, and not every one. The table lists around 39,000 clones, roughly 88% of them singletons, with around 2.9% in the top ten. The starting material was peripheral blood, obtained before any cancer treatment. The receptors were sampled from a woman aged 40 to 75 with stage I lung adenocarcinoma. Both conserved end residues are part of each CDR3. Each record gives: V gene, clone size, CDR3 length, J gene, D gene, CDR3 protein, CDR3 DNA. A D gene is named only where the DNA matches it firmly. Only some rows state a clone size, as once, few, many or a class for expanded clones.

>TRBV27|few|13|TRBJ1-1|TRBD1
CASSFGTDTEAFF
TGTGCCAGCAGTTTTGGGACAGACACTGAAGCTTTCTTT
>TRBV5-1|.|14|TRBJ1-3|.
CASSLAGSGNTIYF
TGCGCCAGCAGCTTGGCGGGGTCAGGAAACACCATATATTTT
>TRBV7-8|.|16|TRBJ2-3|.
CASSLGGRLGTDTQYF
TGTGCCAGCAGCTTAGGAGGCCGCCTGGGCACAGATACGCAGTATTTT
>TRBV7-2|.|17|TRBJ1-2|.
CASSLGGAATLNYGYTF
TGTGCCAGCAGCTTAGGGGGGGCTGCCACACTTAACTATGGCTACACCTTC
>TRBV2|.|13|TRBJ1-1|.
CASSVVHSTEAFF
TGTGCCAGCAGTGTGGTACATAGCACTGAAGCTTTCTTT
>TRBV4-1|.|20|TRBJ2-6|TRBD1
CASSHPGGGRGRSGANVLTF
TGCGCCAGCAGCCACCCAGGAGGAGGCAGGGGGCGGTCTGGGGCCAACGTCCTGACTTTC
>TRBV2|.|15|TRBJ2-7|TRBD1
CASSDWTGVSYEQYF
TGTGCCAGCAGTGACTGGACAGGAGTCTCCTACGAGCAGTACTTC
>TRBV5-1|.|15|TRBJ1-4|.
CASSLGQPGGEKLFF
TGCGCCAGCAGCTTGGGGCAGCCTGGGGGTGAAAAACTGTTTTTT
>TRBV30|.|14|TRBJ1-6|.
CAWSVTGINSPLHF
TGTGCCTGGAGTGTAACGGGGATTAATTCACCCCTCCACTTT
>TRBV7-2|.|14|TRBJ2-7|TRBD2
CASSFSGTTYEQYF
TGTGCCAGCAGCTTTAGCGGGACGACCTACGAGCAGTACTTC
>TRBV5-4|.|15|TRBJ1-5|TRBD1
CASSRTGVSNQPQHF
TGTGCCAGCAGTAGGACAGGGGTTAGCAATCAGCCCCAGCATTTT
>TRBV28|.|18|TRBJ1-5|TRBD1
CASSPRDRLVHSNQPQHF
TGTGCCAGCAGTCCCAGGGACAGGCTGGTTCATAGCAATCAGCCCCAGCATTTT
>TRBV15|.|11|TRBJ1-1|.
CATSANREAFF
TGTGCCACCAGCGCGAACAGAGAAGCTTTCTTT
>TRBV28|.|15|TRBJ2-1|.
CASSFSGKGGNEQFF
TGTGCCAGCAGTTTCTCCGGGAAAGGGGGCAATGAGCAGTTCTTC
>TRBV27|.|13|TRBJ2-7|.
CASSSAIGFEQYF
TGTGCCAGCAGTTCCGCGATTGGCTTCGAGCAGTACTTC
>TRBV11-3|once|13|TRBJ1-1|.
CASSSGSNTEAFF
TGTGCCAGCAGCTCGGGGTCGAACACTGAAGCTTTCTTT
>TRBV2|.|12|TRBJ2-5|TRBD2
CASTKPRGAQYF
TGTGCCAGCACAAAGCCACGGGGGGCCCAGTACTTC
>TRBV5-1|.|17|TRBJ2-3|.
CASSFLKPPESTDTQYF
TGCGCCAGCAGCTTCCTAAAACCGCCGGAAAGCACAGATACGCAGTATTTT
>TRBV6-6|.|15|TRBJ1-3|TRBD1
CASSLGQGAGNTIYF
TGTGCCAGCAGTTTAGGACAGGGGGCTGGAAACACCATATATTTT
>TRBV7-2|once|13|TRBJ2-2|.
CASSLVRSGELFF
TGTGCCAGCAGCTTAGTAAGAAGCGGGGAGCTGTTTTTT
>TRBV29-1|.|13|TRBJ2-2|.
CSVGDSNTGELFF
TGCAGCGTTGGAGACAGCAACACCGGGGAGCTGTTTTTT
>TRBV18|.|17|TRBJ2-5|TRBD2
CASSPFSGSTGQETQYF
TGTGCCAGCTCACCCTTTAGCGGGAGTACGGGCCAAGAGACCCAGTACTTC
>TRBV29-1|.|13|TRBJ1-4|.
CSGVRRDDEKLFF
TGCAGCGGGGTTCGGAGGGACGATGAAAAACTGTTTTTT
>TRBV2|.|16|TRBJ2-7|.
CASSESKLGPNYEQYF
TGTGCCAGCAGTGAGTCTAAGCTGGGTCCCAACTACGAGCAGTACTTC
>TRBV10-2|.|15|TRBJ2-7|.
CASSESPTGWDEQYF
TGCGCCAGCAGTGAGTCCCCAACAGGGTGGGACGAGCAGTACTTC
>TRBV7-8|once|19|TRBJ2-1|TRBD2
CASSLALTSGSRGDNEQFF
TGTGCCAGCAGCTTAGCCCTGACTAGCGGGTCGCGGGGAGACAATGAGCAGTTCTTC